This T cell receptor beta chain was identified in a study of graft-versus-host responses after intestinal transplantation. Study results and limitations: Detected in recipient marrow were GvH clones, some of which were first observed in ileum or blood.

In the case of this clone: Its antigen is unknown.

Libraries were prepared by immunoSEQ multiplex PCR; TCRdb keeps only in-frame clonotypes and omits some of them. This table holds about 100,000 clones, roughly 91% found once. The germline V gene has CDR1 SGHRS and CDR2 YFSETQ. Trimming took 0 bases from V and 3 from J, leaving 15 bases between them. This CDR3 has 16 amino acids. This clonotype originated in a human donor who was the organ donor for an intestinal transplant. The chain couples TRBV5-1 to TRBJ1-1, with a possible D match to TRBD1 (5 bases). The material was unstimulated CD4+ T cells sorted from spleen or lymph node cells, obtained before transplant. In DNA form, the CDR3 reads TGCGCCAGCAGCTTGGGGGGCCCCGGGCCGGACACTGAAGCTTTCTTT. As protein: CASSLGGPGPDTEAFF.